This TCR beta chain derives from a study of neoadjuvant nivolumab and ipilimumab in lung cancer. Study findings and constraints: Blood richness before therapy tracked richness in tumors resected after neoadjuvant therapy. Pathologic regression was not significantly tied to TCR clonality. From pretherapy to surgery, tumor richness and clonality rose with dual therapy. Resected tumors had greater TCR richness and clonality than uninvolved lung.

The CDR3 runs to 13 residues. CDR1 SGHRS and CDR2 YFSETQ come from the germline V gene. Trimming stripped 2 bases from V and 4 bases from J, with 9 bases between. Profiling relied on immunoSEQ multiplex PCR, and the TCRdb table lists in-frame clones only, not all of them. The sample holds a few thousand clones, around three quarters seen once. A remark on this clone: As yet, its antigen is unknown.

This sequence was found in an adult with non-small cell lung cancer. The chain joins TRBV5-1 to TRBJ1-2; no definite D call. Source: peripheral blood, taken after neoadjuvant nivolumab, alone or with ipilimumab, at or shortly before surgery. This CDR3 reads CASSLSATYGYTF. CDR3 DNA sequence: TGCGCCAGCAGCTTAAGCGCTACCTATGGCTACACCTTC.